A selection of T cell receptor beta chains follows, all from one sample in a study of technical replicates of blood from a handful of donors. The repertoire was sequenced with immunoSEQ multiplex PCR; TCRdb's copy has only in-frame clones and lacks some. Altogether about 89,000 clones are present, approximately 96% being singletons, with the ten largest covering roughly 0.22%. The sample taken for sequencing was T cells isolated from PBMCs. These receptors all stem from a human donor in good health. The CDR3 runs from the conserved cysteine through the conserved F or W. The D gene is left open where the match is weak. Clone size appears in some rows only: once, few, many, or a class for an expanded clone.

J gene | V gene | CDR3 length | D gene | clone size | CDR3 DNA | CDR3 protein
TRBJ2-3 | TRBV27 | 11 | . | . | TGTGCCAGCATAGGGGGCGGGACTCAGTATTTT | CASIGGGTQYF
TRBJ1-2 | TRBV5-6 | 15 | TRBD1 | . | TGTGCCAGCAGCTCCGGGACAGGGAATAACTATGGCTACACCTTC | CASSSGTGNNYGYTF
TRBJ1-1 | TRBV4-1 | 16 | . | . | TGCGCCAGCAGCCAAGATATCTACGGGGGAAACACTGAAGCTTTCTTT | CASSQDIYGGNTEAFF
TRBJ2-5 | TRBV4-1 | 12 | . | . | TGCGCCAGCAGCCAAGTCGATAGCCTCCAGTACTTC | CASSQVDSLQYF
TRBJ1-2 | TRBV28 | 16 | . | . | TGTGCCAGCAGTTTATTGGACCTGGGGGGGAATCGTGGCTACACCTTC | CASSLLDLGGNRGYTF
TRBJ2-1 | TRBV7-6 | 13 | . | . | TGTGCCAGCAGCTTGGGCAGGCTCAATGAGCAGTTCTTC | CASSLGRLNEQFF
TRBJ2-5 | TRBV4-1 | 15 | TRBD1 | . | TGCGCCAGCAGCCTTCCGGGACAGGGGCAGAAGACCCAGTACTTC | CASSLPGQGQKTQYF
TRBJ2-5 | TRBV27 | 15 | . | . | TGTGCCAGCAGTTTATCAACTAGCCCCCAAGAGACCCAGTACTTC | CASSLSTSPQETQYF
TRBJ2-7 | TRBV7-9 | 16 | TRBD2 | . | TGTGCCAGCAGCTTGCTAGCGGGAGGGCCGTCCTACGAGCAGTACTTC | CASSLLAGGPSYEQYF
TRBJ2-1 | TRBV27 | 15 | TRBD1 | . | TGTGCCACCGAGAACAGGGGACGTTCCTACAATGAGCAGTTCTTC | CATENRGRSYNEQFF
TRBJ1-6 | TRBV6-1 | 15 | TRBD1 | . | TGTGCCAGCGGGTCACGGACAGGGAGGAATTCACCCCTCCACTTT | CASGSRTGRNSPLHF
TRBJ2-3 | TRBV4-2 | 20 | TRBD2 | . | TGTGCCAGCAGCCTTCTAACGACTAGCGGGGGGGGATTTCCCACAGATACGCAGTATTTT | CASSLLTTSGGGFPTDTQYF
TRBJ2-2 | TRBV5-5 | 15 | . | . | TGTGCCAGCAGCCACAGGGTCCCGAACACCGGGGAGCTGTTTTTT | CASSHRVPNTGELFF
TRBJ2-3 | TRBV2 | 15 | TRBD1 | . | TGTGCCAGCAGTGATCCAGGGGGCAGGACAGATACGCAGTATTTT | CASSDPGGRTDTQYF
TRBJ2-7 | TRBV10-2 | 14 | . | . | TGCGCCAGCAGTGATAGCGGAGGAGGGTACGAGCAGTACTTC | CASSDSGGGYEQYF
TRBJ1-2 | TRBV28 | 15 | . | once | TGTGCCAGCAGTTTTAACAGGCCAGCTTTAGATGGCTACACCTTC | CASSFNRPALDGYTF
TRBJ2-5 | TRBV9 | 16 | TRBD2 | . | TGTGCCAGCACCGGGGGTAGCGGGAGATCCCAAGAGACCCAGTACTTC | CASTGGSGRSQETQYF
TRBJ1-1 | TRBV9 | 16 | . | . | TGTGCCAGCAGCGTAGACCCAGGGATTAGGAACACTGAAGCTTTCTTT | CASSVDPGIRNTEAFF
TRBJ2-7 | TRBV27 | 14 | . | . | TGTGCCAGCAGTTTAGGGGCGACAGTTTACGAGCAGTACTTC | CASSLGATVYEQYF
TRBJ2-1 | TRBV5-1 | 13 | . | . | TGCGCCAGCAGCTTTAACTCCTACAATGAGCAGTTCTTC | CASSFNSYNEQFF